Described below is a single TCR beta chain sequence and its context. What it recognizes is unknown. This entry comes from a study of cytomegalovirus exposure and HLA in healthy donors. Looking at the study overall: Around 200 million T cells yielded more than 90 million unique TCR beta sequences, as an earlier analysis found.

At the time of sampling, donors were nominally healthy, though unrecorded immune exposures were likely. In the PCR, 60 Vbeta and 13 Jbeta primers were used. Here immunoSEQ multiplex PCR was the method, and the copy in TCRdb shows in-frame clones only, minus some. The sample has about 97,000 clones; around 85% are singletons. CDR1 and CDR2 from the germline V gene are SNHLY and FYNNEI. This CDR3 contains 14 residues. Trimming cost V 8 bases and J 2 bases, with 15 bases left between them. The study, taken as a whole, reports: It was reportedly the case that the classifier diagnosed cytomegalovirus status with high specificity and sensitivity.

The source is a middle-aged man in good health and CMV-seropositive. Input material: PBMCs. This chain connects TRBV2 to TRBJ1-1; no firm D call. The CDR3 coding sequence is TGTGCCAGCGTTGGAGTGACCAGAAACACTGAAGCTTTCTTT. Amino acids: CASVGVTRNTEAFF.